These 10 T cell receptor beta chains were all obtained from the same sample, sequenced in a study of early T cells in non-severe SARS-CoV-2 infection. TCRdb reprocessed the 5' RACE reads with MiXCR, giving one entry per CDR3 protein. The sample has 25,000 to 30,000 distinct CDR3 sequences; about 4% are singletons. Sequenced input: whole blood. The receptors were gathered from an adult who was a healthcare worker with PCR-confirmed SARS-CoV-2 infection or an uninfected control (not recorded which).

This clonotype was seen many times. The chain recombines TRBV29-1 with TRBJ2-7; the D is unclear. This CDR3 comprises 11 residues. Germline-derived CDR1 and CDR2 are SQVTM and ANQGSEA. V was pared by 7 bases and J by 6 bases, with 13 bases between. The CDR3 region is CSGRSAAEQYF. DNA of the CDR3: TGCAGCGGGCGCAGTGCGGCCGAGCAGTACTTC.

This clonotype occurred many times. The CDR3 DNA follows: TGTGCCACCAGTGATTTCGGCAGGGGTGGCTACACCTTC. As protein: CATSDFGRGGYTF. The rearrangement joins TRBV24-1 to TRBJ1-2; maybe TRBD1 (6 bases). The CDR3 contains 13 residues. V lost 1 base to trimming and J lost 7 bases, with 9 bases between them. Looked up from germline, CDR1 is KGHDR and CDR2 is SFDVKD.

This clonotype was counted at least ten times. The V gene is TRBV5-1, the J gene TRBJ1-4; D gene unclear. Trimming shortened V by 0 bases and J by 8 bases, and 8 bases separated the two germline ends. CDR3 length equals 13 residues. The V gene's germline CDR1 is SGHRS and CDR2 YFSETQ. The CDR3 sequence: CASSLEQREKLFF. The CDR3, as DNA: TGCGCCAGCAGCTTGGAACAGAGAGAAAAACTGTTTTTT.

This clonotype was detected many times. The V call is TRBV9, the J call TRBJ2-7; TRBD2 agrees at 15 bases. The CDR3 totals 16 residues. Germline V gives CDR1 SGDLS, CDR2 YYNGEE. V lost 4 bases to trimming and J lost 5 bases; unmatched junction nucleotides: 7. CDR3 DNA sequence: TGTGCCAGCAGCCCCGGGACTAGCGGGAGGCCCCACGAGCAGTACTTC. This sequence encodes CASSPGTSGRPHEQYF.

This clonotype was detected ten times or more. The chain links TRBV11-3 to TRBJ2-7, with D possibly TRBD2 on 6 matching bases. Trimming shortened V by 0 bases and J by 6 bases, and 18 bases separated the two germline ends. Germline CDR1 and CDR2: SGHNT and YENEEA. The CDR3 extends over 16 amino acids. CDR3 nucleotides: TGTGCCAGCAGCTTAGATCACGGAGGGCGGAGGTCCGAGCAGTACTTC. Amino acid sequence: CASSLDHGGRRSEQYF.

This clonotype was detected many times. V gene TRBV20-1 combines with J gene TRBJ2-3, with a weak D call TRBD2 (6 bases). V was pared by 6 bases and J by 6 bases, with 16 bases between. The CDR3 consists of 13 residues. Germline CDR1 DFQATT, CDR2 SNEGSKA (reference sequence). The CDR3 region has the DNA TGCAGTGCCTTGCCGGGGACTGTGGATACGCAGTATTTT. Encoded protein: CSALPGTVDTQYF.

This clonotype showed up just a few times. The chain is built from TRBV7-3 and TRBJ2-7; 7 bases agree with TRBD1. Germline trimming cut 1 base from V and 1 base from J; bases unmatched to any gene: 4. There are 15 residues in the CDR3. Germline CDR1 and CDR2: SGHTA and FQGTGA. CDR3 sequence: CASSLSPGQSYEQYF. CDR3 DNA: TGTGCCAGCAGCTTAAGCCCGGGACAGTCCTACGAGCAGTACTTC.

This clonotype was recorded at least ten times. J is TRBJ2-7 and V is TRBV20-1; D not certain. Germline V gene sequence: CDR1 DFQATT, CDR2 SNEGSKA (reference sequence). V lost 2 bases and J lost 2, with 10 bases in between. This CDR3 has 13 residues. The CDR3 DNA follows: TGCAGTGCTAGATCGATCCAGGCCTACGAGCAGTACTTC. Residues: CSARSIQAYEQYF.

The sample holds a few counts of this clonotype. The chain has TRBV2 and TRBJ1-2; D is uncertain. The CDR3 runs to 14 residues. The V end was cut by 5 bases, the J end by 2 bases, with 12 bases between. The germline V gene has CDR1 SNHLY and CDR2 FYNNEI. This chain's CDR3 is CASSTALMNYGYTF. CDR3 in DNA: TGTGCCAGCAGTACGGCACTGATGAACTATGGCTACACCTTC.

The genes are TRBV20-1 and TRBJ2-7, with 11 bases lining up with TRBD2. Germline V lookup: CDR1 DFQATT, CDR2 SNEGSKA (reference sequence). This CDR3 is built from 16 residues. The junction had 8 bases not matched to a gene; V was cut back by 0 bases and J by 4 bases. The CDR3 spells CSARDSSTSGSYEQYF. CDR3 in DNA: TGCAGTGCTAGAGATTCTAGTACTAGCGGGAGTTACGAGCAGTACTTC.